What follows are 2 T cell receptor beta chains derived from one specimen sequenced in a study of cytomegalovirus exposure and HLA in healthy donors. PCR primers comprised 60 Vbeta and 13 Jbeta primers. Using immunoSEQ multiplex PCR, the repertoire was profiled, and TCRdb retains in-frame clones only, with some absent. The sample includes approximately 200,000 clones, 70% to 90% seen only once; the top ten take 1% to 1.5%. The sequencing sample was made of PBMCs. The receptors here all came from a human donor in good health.

The rearrangement links TRBV15 to TRBJ1-3, with D uncertain. Trimming shortened V by 1 base and J by 0 bases, and 4 bases separated the two germline ends. There are 14 residues in the CDR3. Germline CDR1 reads LNHNV; CDR2 reads YYDKDF (reference sequence). CDR3 DNA sequence: TGTGCCACCAGCAGAGTCGTCTCTGGAAACACCATATATTTT. Encoded protein: CATSRVVSGNTIYF.

This sequence joins TRBV7-8 and TRBJ2-3; maybe TRBD2 (5 bases). Trimming removed 3 bases at V and 0 bases at J, with 7 bases between. Looked up from germline, CDR1 is SGHVS and CDR2 is FQNEAQ. The length of the CDR3 is 14 residues. The CDR3 nucleotides are TGTGCCAGCAGCTTCCGGGAAAGCACAGATACGCAGTATTTT. It specifies CASSFRESTDTQYF.